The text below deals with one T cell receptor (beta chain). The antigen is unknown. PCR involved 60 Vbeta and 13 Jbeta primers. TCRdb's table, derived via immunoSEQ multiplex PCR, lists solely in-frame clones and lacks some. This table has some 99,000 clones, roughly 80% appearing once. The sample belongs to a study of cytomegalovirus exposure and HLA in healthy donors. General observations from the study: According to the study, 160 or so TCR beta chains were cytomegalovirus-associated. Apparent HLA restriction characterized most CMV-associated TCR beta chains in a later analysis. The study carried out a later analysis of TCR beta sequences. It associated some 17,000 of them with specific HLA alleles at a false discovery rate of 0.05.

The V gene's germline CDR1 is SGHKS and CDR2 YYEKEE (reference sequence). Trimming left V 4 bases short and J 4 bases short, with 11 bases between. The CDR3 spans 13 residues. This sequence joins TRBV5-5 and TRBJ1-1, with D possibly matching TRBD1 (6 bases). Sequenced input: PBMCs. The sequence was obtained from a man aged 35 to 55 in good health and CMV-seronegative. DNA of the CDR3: TGTGCCAGCAGCCCGGGACACATCACTGAAGCTTTCTTT. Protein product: CASSPGHITEAFF.